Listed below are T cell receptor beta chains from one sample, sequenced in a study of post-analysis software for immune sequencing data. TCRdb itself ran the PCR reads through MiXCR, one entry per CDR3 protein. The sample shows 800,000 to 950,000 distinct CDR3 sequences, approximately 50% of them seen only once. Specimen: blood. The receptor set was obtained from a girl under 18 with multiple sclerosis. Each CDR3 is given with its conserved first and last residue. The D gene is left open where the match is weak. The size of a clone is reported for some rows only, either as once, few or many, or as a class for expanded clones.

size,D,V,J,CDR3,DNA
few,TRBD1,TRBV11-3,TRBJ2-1,CASSPRKGQGAGNEQFF,TGTGCCAGCAGCCCGAGGAAAGGACAGGGGGCAGGCAATGAGCAGTTCTTC
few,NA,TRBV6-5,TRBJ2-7,CASSYSWQSYEQYF,TGTGCCAGCAGTTACTCTTGGCAATCCTACGAGCAGTACTTC
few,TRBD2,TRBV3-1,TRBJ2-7,CASSGGVYEQYF,TGTGCCAGCAGCGGGGGGGTCTACGAGCAGTACTTC
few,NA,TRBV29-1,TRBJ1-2,CRGDGDYGYTF,TGCAGGGGGGACGGAGACTATGGCTACACCTTC
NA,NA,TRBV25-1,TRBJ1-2,CASSGYSWDGYTF,TGTGCCAGCAGTGGATATAGCTGGGACGGCTACACCTTC
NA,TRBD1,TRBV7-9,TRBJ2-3,CASIWDRSTDTQYF,TGTGCCAGCATCTGGGACAGGTCCACAGATACGCAGTATTTT
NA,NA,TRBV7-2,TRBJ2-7,CASSKPGGYEQYF,TGTGCCAGCAGCAAACCCGGGGGATACGAGCAGTACTTC
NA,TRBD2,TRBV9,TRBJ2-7,CASTSGTSNEQYF,TGTGCCAGCACCTCGGGGACTAGCAACGAGCAGTACTTC
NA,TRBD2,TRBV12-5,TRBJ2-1,CASGLPPGSGADNEQFF,TGTGCTAGTGGTTTGCCCCCCGGTAGCGGGGCCGACAATGAGCAGTTCTTC
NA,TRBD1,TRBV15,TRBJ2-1,CATSTRDRGLDEQFF,TGTGCCACCAGCACCCGGGACAGGGGGCTGGATGAGCAGTTCTTC
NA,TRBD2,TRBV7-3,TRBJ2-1,CASSLSEASGRGSYNEQFF,TGTGCCAGCAGCTTAAGCGAGGCTAGCGGGAGAGGGTCCTACAATGAGCAGTTCTTC
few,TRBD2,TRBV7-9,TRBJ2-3,CASSSSSGSTDTQYF,TGTGCCAGCAGCTCGTCTAGCGGAAGCACAGATACGCAGTATTTT
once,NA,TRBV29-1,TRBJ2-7,CSVASRNYEQYF,TGCAGCGTTGCAAGTAGAAACTACGAGCAGTACTTC
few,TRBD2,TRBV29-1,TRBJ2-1,CSVEALGLADNEQFF,TGCAGCGTTGAAGCCTTGGGACTAGCGGACAATGAGCAGTTCTTC
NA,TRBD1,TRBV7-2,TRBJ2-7,CASRADRSSSYNEQYF,TGTGCCAGCAGGGCGGACAGGAGTAGCTCCTACAATGAGCAGTACTTC
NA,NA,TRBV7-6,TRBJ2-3,CASSLPRSLYSTDTQYF,TGTGCCAGCAGCTTACCCCGCAGTTTATATAGCACAGATACGCAGTATTTT
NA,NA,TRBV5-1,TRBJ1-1,CASSLNGGGAEAFF,TGCGCCAGCAGCTTGAATGGTGGAGGGGCTGAAGCTTTCTTT
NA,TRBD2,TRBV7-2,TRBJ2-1,CASSRGGRAEQFF,TGTGCCAGCAGCCGCGGGGGGCGGGCTGAGCAGTTCTTC
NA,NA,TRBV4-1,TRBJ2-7,CVSSQGLSQGSYEQYF,TGCGTCAGCAGCCAAGGACTATCCCAGGGCTCCTACGAGCAGTACTTC
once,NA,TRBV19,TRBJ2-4,CASSILTNSNIQYF,TGTGCCAGTAGTATATTGACAAACTCAAACATTCAGTACTTC
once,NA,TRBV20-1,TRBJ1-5,CSARDITGYQPQHF,TGCAGTGCTAGAGATATTACGGGGTATCAGCCCCAGCATTTT
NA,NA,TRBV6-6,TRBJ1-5,CASLWRPNQPQHF,TGTGCCAGCCTTTGGCGACCCAACCAGCCCCAGCATTTT
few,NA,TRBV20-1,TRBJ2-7,CSAREADFYEQYF,TGCAGTGCTAGAGAGGCCGACTTCTACGAGCAGTACTTC
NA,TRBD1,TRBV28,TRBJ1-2,CASSSTGVSYGYTF,TGTGCCAGCAGTTCCACAGGGGTGTCCTATGGCTACACCTTC
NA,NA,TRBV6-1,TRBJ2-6,CASKRQGGRRISGANVLTF,TGTGCCAGCAAGAGGCAGGGTGGCAGAAGGATCTCTGGGGCCAACGTCCTGACTTTC
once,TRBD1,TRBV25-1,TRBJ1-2,CASSPTGDGYTF,TGTGCCAGCAGTCCTACAGGGGATGGCTACACCTTC
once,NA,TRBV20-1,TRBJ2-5,CSASPGLGVETQYF,TGCAGTGCTAGCCCTGGGCTAGGGGTAGAGACCCAGTACTTC
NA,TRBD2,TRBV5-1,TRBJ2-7,CASSRATSGFPHEQYF,TGCGCCAGCAGCCGAGCGACTAGCGGGTTCCCCCACGAGCAGTACTTC
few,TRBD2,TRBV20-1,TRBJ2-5,CSARGPAGGPAETQYF,TGCAGTGCTAGAGGCCCAGCGGGAGGTCCCGCGGAGACCCAGTACTTC
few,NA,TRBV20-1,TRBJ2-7,CSARDPSRGDSYEQYF,TGCAGTGCTAGAGACCCCAGCAGGGGGGACTCCTACGAGCAGTACTTC
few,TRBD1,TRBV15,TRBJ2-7,CATSRALQGAHEQYF,TGTGCCACCAGCAGAGCCCTACAGGGGGCCCACGAGCAGTACTTC
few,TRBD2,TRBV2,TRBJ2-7,CASSGATSGSYEQYF,TGTGCCAGCAGTGGGGCGACTAGCGGGAGCTACGAGCAGTACTTC
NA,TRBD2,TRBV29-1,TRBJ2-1,CSVTTSGRGNEQFF,TGCAGCGTGACGACTAGCGGGAGAGGAAATGAGCAGTTCTTC
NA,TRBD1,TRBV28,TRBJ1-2,CASRPGTAQAYGYTF,TGTGCCAGCAGACCTGGGACAGCTCAAGCCTATGGCTACACCTTC
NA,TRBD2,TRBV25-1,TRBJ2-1,CASSEVGGSNEQFF,TGTGCCAGCAGTGAGGTCGGGGGGAGCAATGAGCAGTTCTTC
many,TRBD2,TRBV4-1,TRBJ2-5,CASSLKGGGGPEETQYF,TGCGCCAGCAGCCTAAAGGGCGGCGGGGGGCCAGAAGAGACCCAGTACTTC
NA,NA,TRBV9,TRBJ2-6,CASSAKDRNSGANVLTF,TGTGCCAGCAGCGCAAAAGACAGGAACTCTGGGGCCAACGTCCTGACTTTC
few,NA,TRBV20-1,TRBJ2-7,CSARESGGMKEQYF,TGCAGTGCTAGAGAATCCGGGGGTATGAAAGAGCAGTACTTC
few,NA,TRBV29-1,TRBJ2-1,CSVDLGSTSYNEQFF,TGCAGCGTTGACCTCGGGTCGACATCCTACAATGAGCAGTTCTTC
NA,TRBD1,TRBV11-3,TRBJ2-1,CASSLDYPRDRAKNEQFF,TGTGCCAGCAGCTTAGACTACCCTCGGGACAGGGCGAAAAATGAGCAGTTCTTC